This entry describes one T cell receptor beta chain. These data originate in a study of blood T cell repertoires in COVID-19. For the study at large: Sites across the United States, Italy and Spain contributed samples from acute and convalescent COVID-19. The analysed material was cDNA or gDNA that came from T cells, B-cell-depleted T cells, or PBMCs.

Original methodology: Quantification of nucleated cells was approximated via reference gene primer amplification. Here immunoSEQ multiplex PCR was the method, and the copy in TCRdb shows in-frame clones only, minus some. That table is the source of V, J and clone size, and D and trimming were worked out from the DNA. The sample lists under 300,000 clones, more than 60% occurring once. The V gene lost 6 bases and the J gene lost 7 bases, with 16 bases spanning the gap. CDR1 and CDR2 (germline): MNHEY, SVGAGI. CDR3 length equals 15 residues. Sequencing used peripheral blood. The chain employs TRBV6-5 and TRBJ1-6, with D perhaps TRBD1 (5 bases). The TCR comes from a woman aged 35 to 49 with active or convalescent COVID-19. CDR3 protein: CASRLDTLENSPLHF. The DNA of the CDR3 is TGTGCCAGCAGACTGGACACCTTAGAGAATTCACCCCTCCACTTT.